The T cell receptor (beta chain) described here comes from a study of tissue T cells after allogeneic stem cell transplantation. Study results and limitations: Across patients, clones rarely overlapped, yet motif clusters were shared tissue-specifically. In patients and mice, blood and spleen missed much of tissue repertoire.

Time point described: mouse harvest day 14 after allogeneic transplant. Tail vein injection delivered 10^7 T-cell-depleted bone marrow cells and 10^6 splenic CD5+ T cells. Mice had MHC-mismatched B6 into BALB/c GVHD, sampled day 7 or 14. The method was immunoSEQ multiplex PCR; TCRdb's version includes in-frame clones alone and lacks a portion of them. The table records fewer than 5,000 clones, approximately 48% of them present only once. This clone has just a few counts. What it recognizes is unknown. Gene names denote mouse genes. The observed sequence ends 1 residue before the CDR3 terminus, with the missing tail filled in from the germline J gene. Trimming removed 4 bases at V and 4 bases at J, with 10 bases between. CDR1 and CDR2 from the germline V gene are KGHPV and FQNQEV (reference sequence). This CDR3 contains 14 residues.

V gene TRBV26 combines with J gene TRBJ1-4, with D perhaps matching TRBD1 (6 bases). Sequenced material: lymph node tissue. This receptor was identified in a female BALB/c mouse given C57BL/6 T cells with graft-versus-host disease after an allogeneic hematopoietic cell transplant. Here the CDR3 reads CASSPGQRNERLFF. The sequenced CDR3 bases are TGTGCCAGCAGTCCAGGACAGCGCAACGAAAGATTATTT.